This T cell receptor (beta chain) is drawn from a study of patients and donors after allogeneic stem cell transplantation. This clonotype was observed a few times. TCRdb recomputed calls from the RT-PCR reads with MiXCR, one row per CDR3 protein. The sample lists about 230,000 distinct CDR3 sequences, about 14% occurring once. The TCR sequence derives from a human donor who was either an allogeneic HSCT recipient or a stem cell or donor lymphocyte infusion donor (not recorded which). It is not recorded whose cells these are; they may come from a transplant donor. The source material was blood, either unsorted or a sorted T cell fraction (not recorded which).

The CDR3 DNA sequence: TGTGCCAGCAGCGACAGGGGACACACCGGGGAGCTGTTTTTT. This translates into CASSDRGHTGELFF. V usage is TRBV9 and J usage is TRBJ2-2, with TRBD1 matching over 7 bases. Trimming removed 3 bases from V and 3 bases from J; junction bases left unmatched: 2. This CDR3 is 14 amino acids long. Germline loops: CDR1 SGDLS, CDR2 YYNGEE. The full variable domain, completed using reference TRBV9 and TRBJ2-2, is DSGVTQTPKHLITATGQRVTLRCSPRSGDLSVYWYQQSLDQGLQFLIQYYNGEERAKGNILERFSAQQFPDLHSELNLSSLELGDSALYFCASSDRGHTGELFFGEGSRLTVL.